The rows below give T cell receptor beta chains drawn from one sample of a study of beta chain features in type 1 diabetes. Sequencing used immunoSEQ multiplex PCR; TCRdb keeps in-frame clones, though not all of them. Of approximately 250,000 clones in the sample, about a tenth were seen once. The sequencing input was naive CD4+ T cells from blood. These receptor sequences come from a man aged 30 to 39 with type 1 diabetes. CDR3s include the opening cysteine and the closing phenylalanine or tryptophan. D genes are given only for firm matches. The size of a clone is reported for some rows only, either as once, few or many, or as a class for expanded clones.

>TRBV5-1|16|TRBJ1-4|NA|TRBD1
CASSLADRGTGEKLFF
>TRBV10-3|14|TRBJ2-2|NA|NA
CAISGPGVSGELFF
>TRBV5-6|13|TRBJ2-2|few|NA
CASSPWNTGELFF
>TRBV21-1|12|TRBJ2-3|few|NA
CASSSPASGQYF
>TRBV30|15|TRBJ2-1|NA|NA
CAWSTLGSSYNEQFF
>TRBV10-3|11|TRBJ2-7|few|TRBD1
CAMGTAYEQYF
>TRBV5-4|18|TRBJ2-5|NA|NA
CASSQDFQAGAYQETQYF
>TRBV5-1|14|TRBJ2-1|few|NA
CASNTGNLYNEQFF
>TRBV30|13|TRBJ2-3|few|TRBD1
CAWATGSTDTQYF
>TRBV5-8|14|TRBJ1-6|NA|TRBD1
CASLSGQGPSPLHF
>TRBV5-1|14|TRBJ2-7|NA|NA
CASSLETGGYEQYF
>TRBV7-2|17|TRBJ1-1|NA|NA
CASSLDFSRTGNTEAFF
>TRBV9|16|TRBJ2-7|few|NA
CASSPQPPAVAYEQYF
>TRBV4-1|16|TRBJ2-1|NA|TRBD1
CASSQDIRTGWSEQFF
>TRBV5-1|15|TRBJ2-1|few|NA
CASSFRAPSYNEQFF
>TRBV29-1|11|TRBJ1-2|NA|NA
CSVGQDYGYTF
>TRBV12-5|12|TRBJ2-2|few|NA
CASGFGTGELFF
>TRBV18|14|TRBJ1-2|few|NA
CASSPRGQNYGYTF
>TRBV5-6|17|TRBJ2-2|NA|NA
CASSPRAGSENTGELFF
>TRBV5-1|17|TRBJ2-3|NA|NA
CASSSTGGPRFSDTQYF
>TRBV2|13|TRBJ1-2|NA|NA
CASRAGTGLGYTF
>TRBV18|14|TRBJ1-5|NA|NA
CASSLGTPSQPQHF
>TRBV5-1|14|TRBJ1-1|few|NA
CASSQHAQGRKAFF
>TRBV27|13|TRBJ2-7|NA|TRBD1
CASRGTGRNEQYF
>TRBV18|16|TRBJ2-2|NA|NA
CASSPQRQTNTGELFF
>TRBV4-3|15|TRBJ2-1|few|TRBD2
CASSQLAGRYNEQFF
>TRBV27|14|TRBJ1-2|NA|NA
CASSRDSYNYGYTF
>TRBV7-2|17|TRBJ2-7|NA|TRBD2
CASSHLISGGAPYEQYF
>TRBV11-1|16|TRBJ2-2|NA|NA
CASSFSSGLNTGELFF
>TRBV28|12|TRBJ1-2|few|NA
CASSTTGYGYTF
>TRBV7-2|14|TRBJ1-2|few|TRBD1
CASSYTTGNYGYTF
>TRBV30|14|TRBJ1-1|NA|NA
CAWSGRVVRGEAFF
>TRBV19|13|TRBJ1-2|NA|NA
CASSPQGNNGYTF
>TRBV7-8|14|TRBJ2-7|NA|NA
CASSLDRNSYEQYF
>TRBV27|16|TRBJ2-5|NA|NA
CASSLGRSSFLETQYF
>TRBV18|15|TRBJ1-5|NA|TRBD1
CASSPTDRGNQPQHF
>TRBV29-1|13|TRBJ2-1|few|NA
CSVRTHSYNEQFF
>TRBV7-9|13|TRBJ1-1|NA|NA
CASSLGRNTEAFF
>TRBV15|15|TRBJ1-2|few|NA
CATSRVKGANYGYTF
>TRBV4-3|14|TRBJ1-2|few|TRBD1
CASSPPGTGVGYTF
>TRBV4-1|13|TRBJ2-1|few|NA
CASSQDPANEQFF
>TRBV4-2|15|TRBJ2-3|few|TRBD2
CASSQATSGGDTQYF
>TRBV7-9|13|TRBJ1-1|NA|TRBD1
CASSADRRAEAFF
>TRBV5-6|15|TRBJ2-5|NA|TRBD2
CASSYGLAAQETQYF
>TRBV28|15|TRBJ2-1|NA|TRBD1
CASSFRTGDGYEQFF
>TRBV2|12|TRBJ2-5|few|TRBD1
CASRGQAETQYF
>TRBV15|14|TRBJ2-7|few|NA
CATSRDLGAGEQYF
>TRBV9|14|TRBJ1-2|NA|NA
CASSIVGASYGYTF
>TRBV7-2|12|TRBJ1-5|few|NA
CASSSGDQPQHF
>TRBV6-5|15|TRBJ1-2|NA|NA
CASSGRTSGAYGYTF
>TRBV5-1|15|TRBJ2-5|few|TRBD1
CASSSQDRLGETQYF
>TRBV18|14|TRBJ1-2|few|TRBD1
CASSPLPGTEGYTF
>TRBV11-1|16|TRBJ2-1|few|NA
CASTLWGGGSYNEQFF
>TRBV7-9|14|TRBJ1-1|few|NA
CASSLRQGNTEAFF
>TRBV7-2|16|TRBJ2-2|few|NA
CASSSRVTMNTGELFF
>TRBV18|14|TRBJ2-1|NA|NA
CASSPNLQGNEQFF
>TRBV11-2|11|TRBJ2-7|NA|NA
CASSSAYEQYF
>TRBV2|14|TRBJ1-5|NA|NA
CASSHGKANQPQHF
>TRBV7-9|13|TRBJ2-7|NA|TRBD1
CASSPTGDHEQYF